The text below deals with one T cell receptor beta chain. This clonotype was recorded many times. Its antigen is currently not known. No base quality values were provided; no much bigger clone lies one nucleotide off. This entry belongs to a study of CD8+CD57+ T cells in acquired aplastic anemia (dated by TCRdb to between 2018 and 2020). Concerning the study at large: Extracted DNA from sorted CD4+ and CD8+ cells averaged approximately 3 ug, ranging from roughly 0.17 to 27.4 ug. CD8+CD57+ expansion was defined as frequency above the mean frequency observed in healthy subjects.

General study outcomes and caveats: Approximately 31 CD8+ CDR3 sequences were found in both patients and controls but appeared to be highly expressed in patients and within the immunodominant clones of the patients. CD8+ Simpson's diversity did not differ significantly between patients and healthy controls (P=0.060).

Cut back by 8 bases and 6 bases, the V and J ends lie 13 bases apart. Reading from cysteine to phenylalanine, the CDR3 counts 13 amino acids. The CDR3 DNA has 39 bases and is translated from base 1. The germline V gene encodes CDR1 SNHLY and CDR2 FYNNEI. Profiling of TCR beta VDJ combinations and CDR3 sequences used genomic DNA as the template. TCR repertoire sequencing was run on an Illumina HiSeq 2000. The original methods were these. TRBV/TRBJ rearrangement plots, CDR3 size and DJ length profiles, and Simpson's diversity index were used to assess repertoires. Whichever DNA sequence was most abundant in the deep sequencing data was defined as the immunodominant clone. CDR3 amino acid sequences were screened for sharing across subjects and were compared with published repertoires and the VDJdb database. TCRdb cleaned the public reads at Q25 with fastp, built clones with MiXCR and kept in-frame beta chains. Every entry covers one CDR3 protein and lists the most common genes and DNA from its rows. The V and J calls reflect TCRdb's pipeline rather than the authors' work. Across this sample there are more than 200,000 distinct CDR3 sequences, with 40% to 60% seen only once. The top ten hold about 20% of the sample.

Expansion of CD8+CD57+ cells had been shown by flow cytometry in the patients chosen for sequencing. Every patient had a diagnosis of severe acquired aplastic anemia based on International Study of Aplastic Anemia and Agranulocytosis and Camitta criteria. No therapy had been received by the patients at the time of blood sampling. TCR repertoires of sorted CD4+ and CD8+ blood T cells from severe aplastic anemia patients and healthy subjects were deep-sequenced in the study. Patients were enrolled under clinicaltrials.gov protocols 00001620, 01623167, 00001397, 00071045, 00081523 and 00961064 in the USA. Ficoll-Paque density gradient centrifugation was used to isolate peripheral blood mononuclear cells. Before DNA extraction, CD4+ and CD8+ T cells were sorted by FACS or by magnetic beads.

The sequence was collected from a human donor with aplastic anemia. The sequencing sample was made of sorted CD4+, CD8+, or CD8+CD57+ T cells (not recorded which) from PBMCs. The rearrangement combines TRBV2 with TRBJ2-2, with the identity of the D gene unclear. The DNA sequence follows: TGTGCCAGCGCCGCATTTGGTGCCGGGGAGCTGTTTTTT. Its product reads: CASAAFGAGELFF.